This entry features one T cell receptor beta chain sequence. This specimen belongs to a study of metastatic and nonmetastatic thyroid tumors. Study in general: Where malignant and benign thyroid patients were concerned, repertoires were compared across blood and tumor or nodule tissue.

V dropped 7 bases and J dropped 8 bases, with 12 bases sitting between them. The CDR3 runs 13 residues. Germline V gives CDR1 LNHDA, CDR2 SQIVND (reference sequence). Per the study methods: In papillary thyroid cancer, a distant-metastasis classifier was built using CDR3 differences across clinicopathological groups. From the PCR reads, TCRdb re-called clones with MiXCR. The V and J calls reflect TCRdb's pipeline rather than the authors' work. The sample yields some 26,000 clones, about 3.7% seen once. All patients were treatment-naive before thyroid surgery. The chain employs TRBV19 and TRBJ1-6; TRBD1 is a possible D gene (6 bases). Sequencing input: blood. The sequence was collected from a male donor with papillary thyroid cancer or a benign thyroid nodule (not recorded which). Some clones in this sample may be carry-over from other donors' samples. CDR3 region: CASTTGWHSPLHF. The CDR3 coding sequence is TGTGCCAGTACCACAGGGTGGCATTCACCCCTCCACTTT.